This T cell receptor beta chain was recorded in a study of CD8 T cells in Susac syndrome (dated by TCRdb to between 2019 and 2020). Background on the whole study: Whether CD8+ T cell activation and differentiation in Susac syndrome was antigen driven was tested using repertoire sequencing.

The investigation overall reported the following: The study acknowledged that relatively few individuals were included in the TCR sequencing and HLA analysis.

RNA was extracted using the RNeasy kit, and about 0.45 to 1 ug of the RNA was reverse transcribed with random hexamers. The immunoSEQ multiplex PCR assay, covering 54 Vbeta and 13 Jbeta segments, was used to amplify TCR beta CDR3 regions. PCR amplification bias was corrected using a synthetic template baseline for primer optimization and computational correction. The original pipeline was this. Only productive sequences were kept, with reads annotated to V, D and J genes according to IMGT and analyzed in immunoSEQ Analyzer. To calculate clonality, Shannon entropy was normalized by log2 of the number of productive unique sequences and then subtracted from one. Public and private clones were assessed among the 100 most prevalent clones of each patient and control. Susac-specific clones were defined as absent from healthy and MS cohorts, around 970 published viral clones and other ImmuneACCESS disease sequences. Starting from the raw public reads, TCRdb applied fastp trimming at Q25, assembled clones with MiXCR and retained in-frame beta chains. Rows with a matching CDR3 protein are joined into one entry that keeps the most common DNA and genes. Clone size and V and J calls follow TCRdb, not the original study. The sample contains 170,000 or so distinct CDR3 sequences, over 85% of them found a single time. The ten biggest clones cover roughly 0.1% of the sample.

High-throughput TCR beta sequencing profiled peripheral blood CD8+ and CD4+ T cells from healthy donors, Susac syndrome patients and multiple sclerosis patients. Multiple sclerosis controls were treatment-naive patients with stable or active relapsing-remitting disease fulfilling revised McDonald criteria. Bulk CD8+ and CD4+ T cells were purified by magnetic negative isolation, whereas CD8+ TEMRA cells were enriched by FACS. Blood was drawn into EDTA tubes, processed within 24 hours, and PBMCs were isolated by density gradient centrifugation. PBMCs intended for TCR sequencing were frozen in liquid nitrogen and were later thawed in a 37 degrees C water bath. Purity of sorted or isolated CD4+, CD8+ and CD8+ TEMRA cells was at least 90%. The CDR3 contains 12 residues, cysteine and phenylalanine counted. Just the 36-base CDR3 DNA is kept, in frame starting at base 1. CDR1 GTSNPN and CDR2 SVGIG were looked up in the germline V gene (reference sequence). At the junction V is shortened by 3 bases and J by 7 bases; bases outside the gene matches: 5.

Concerning this clonotype: Which antigen it targets is not known. No much larger clonotype is one base removed from it; base qualities were not supplied.

The clonotype comes from a human donor with multiple sclerosis. Sequenced material: CD4+ T cells from PBMCs. The sequence is built from TRBV30 and TRBJ1-1, with 7 bases in between that match TRBD1. The bases are TGTGCCTGGAGCGAAACAGGGGTTGAAGCTTTCTTT. It translates as CAWSETGVEAFF.